The sequence of this T cell receptor (beta chain) was determined in a study of regulatory T cells in long-lasting Graves disease. The table lists this clonotype with many counts. No antigen is known for it. The germline CDR1 and CDR2 sequences are MNHEY and SVGAGI. This CDR3 spans 15 amino acids. V lost 1 base to trimming and J lost 2 bases, with 8 bases between them. This sample's time point: newly diagnosed GD, antithyroid drugs for less than 3 months. There was RNA extracted from PBMCs, and the TCR library was made from it. Study results and caveats: Gene preferences differed: TRBV28, TRBJ1-2, TRBJ2-5 in persistent cases. Persistent Graves' patients had lower TCR diversity than newly diagnosed ones.

TCR beta libraries were built with iRepertoire HTBI primers and Arm-PCR of CDR3 regions. From the multiplex PCR reads, TCRdb called clonotypes with MiXCR, one entry per CDR3 protein. The sample has fewer than 350,000 distinct CDR3 sequences, over 15% seen once. This sequence joins TRBV6-5 and TRBJ2-2; no reliable D call. The sample here was peripheral blood mononuclear cells (PBMCs), taken at new diagnosis, from a patient treated with antithyroid drugs. The receptor was isolated from a female donor with Graves disease. The CDR3 loop is CASSYYGQNTGELFF. The CDR3 bases are TGTGCCAGCAGTTACTATGGGCAAAACACCGGGGAGCTGTTTTTT.